This TCR beta chain was captured in a study of long-term antiretroviral therapy in people with HIV. Overall study findings and caveats: Comparison with controls showed narrower CDR3 length ranges in HIV repertoires. Adherence to ART, viral resistance and therapy changes lacked any data.

The germline V gene encodes CDR1 GTSNPN and CDR2 SVGIG (reference sequence). The length of the CDR3 is 13 residues. The junction had 9 bases not matched to a gene; V was cut back by 8 bases and J by 5 bases. This clone was detected once. The antigen is unknown. Sequencing relied on immunoSEQ assay v3.0, run at survey level. Data came from immunoSEQ multiplex PCR; TCRdb stores just in-frame clones and leaves some out. The profile shows roughly 16,000 clones, around 74% of them singletons. The sample in question was unsorted PBMCs, obtained roughly 2.1 years before starting antiretroviral therapy. The source is a man younger than 45 with HIV. This chain joins TRBV30 and TRBJ1-5, with 7 bases that match TRBD1. Here the CDR3 DNA reads TGTGCCGGAGCACGACAGGGCCATCAGCCCCAGCATTTT. Amino acid sequence: CAGARQGHQPQHF. Together with reference TRBV30 and TRBJ1-5, the CDR3 gives the full variable domain: SQTIHQWPATLVQPVGSPLSLECTVEGTSNPNLYWYRQAAGRGLQLLFYSVGIGQISSEVPQNLSASRPQDRQFILSSKKLLLSDSGFYLCAGARQGHQPQHFGDGTRLSIL.